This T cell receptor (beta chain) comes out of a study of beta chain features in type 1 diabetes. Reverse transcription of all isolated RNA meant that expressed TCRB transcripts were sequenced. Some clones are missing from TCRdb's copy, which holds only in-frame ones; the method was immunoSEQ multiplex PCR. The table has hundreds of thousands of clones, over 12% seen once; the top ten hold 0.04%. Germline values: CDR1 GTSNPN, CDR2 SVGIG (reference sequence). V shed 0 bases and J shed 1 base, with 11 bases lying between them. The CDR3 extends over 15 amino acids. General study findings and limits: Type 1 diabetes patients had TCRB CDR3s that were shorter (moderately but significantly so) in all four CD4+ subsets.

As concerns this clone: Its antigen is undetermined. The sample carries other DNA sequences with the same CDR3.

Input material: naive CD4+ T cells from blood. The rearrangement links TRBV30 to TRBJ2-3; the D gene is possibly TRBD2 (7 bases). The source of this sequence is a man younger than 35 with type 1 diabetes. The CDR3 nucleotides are TGTGCCTGGAGTGTAGGGAGGGGGGGCACAGATACGCAGTATTTT. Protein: CAWSVGRGGTDTQYF.